The 10 T cell receptor beta chains given below trace back to one sample, sequenced in a study of neurological immune-mediated disorders. TCRdb analysed the 5' RACE reads with MiXCR anew, one entry per CDR3 protein. The sample records tens of thousands of distinct CDR3 sequences, over 4% being singletons. The specimen sequenced was PBMCs. Receptors were obtained from a man aged 45-60 years with multiple sclerosis.

Judged by abundance, this clonotype is medium-sized. This rearrangement joins TRBV20-1 to TRBJ1-1; 7 bases fit TRBD1. Germline V CDR1 and CDR2: DFQATT, SNEGSKA (reference sequence). The CDR3 loop spans 12 amino acids. Germline trimming cut 2 bases from V and 3 bases from J; bases unmatched to any gene: 0. CDR3 DNA: TGCAGTGCTAGACAGGGGGACACTGAAGCTTTCTTT. Translating it yields CSARQGDTEAFF.

This clonotype was recorded many times. J is TRBJ2-7 and V is TRBV20-1, with D uncertain. CDR3 length equals 12 residues. In germline, CDR1 is DFQATT, CDR2 SNEGSKA (reference sequence). Trimming shortened V by 2 bases and J by 2 bases, and 7 bases separated the two germline ends. The CDR3 reads CSARRLAYEQYF. CDR3 bases: TGCAGTGCTAGACGGTTAGCCTACGAGCAGTACTTC.

This clonotype was counted between two and nine times. Mismatch with germline at one junction end may stem from a read error. The chain has TRBV6-5 and TRBJ1-6, with D perhaps matching TRBD1 (6 bases). The CDR3 covers 15 residues. Germline assignment: CDR1 MNHEY and CDR2 SVGAGI. The DNA of the CDR3 is TGTGCCAGCAGTTACGCCCAGGGGTTTGTTTCACCCCTCAACTTT. Encoded protein: CASSYAQGFVSPLNF.

The chain carries TRBV6-5 and TRBJ1-2; TRBD1 matches 7 bases. Germline V gene sequence: CDR1 MNHEY, CDR2 SVGAGI. The CDR3 consists of 14 residues. J was trimmed by 0 bases and V by 7 bases; bases with no gene match: 5. The CDR3 DNA follows: TGTGCCAGCAACCACAGGGGAGCTAACTATGGCTACACCTTC. It translates to CASNHRGANYGYTF.

This clonotype occurred many times. V usage is TRBV10-3 and J usage is TRBJ2-4; TRBD1 matches 7 bases. The CDR3 covers 13 residues. The V and J ends lost 8 bases and 5 bases, in that order; junction bases with no gene match: 6. From germline, CDR1 is ENHRY and CDR2 SYGVKD. The CDR3 DNA is TGTGCCATCCAACCTACAGGGGAAAACATTCAGTACTTC. It is translated as CAIQPTGENIQYF.

This clonotype showed up just a few times. The rearrangement links TRBV20-1 to TRBJ2-3, with TRBD1 matching 9 bases. Trimming at V came to 3 bases and at J to 6 bases, leaving 7 bases not matched to a gene. CDR1 is DFQATT and CDR2 is SNEGSKA in the germline V gene (reference sequence). This CDR3 comprises 14 residues. The CDR3 DNA follows: TGCAGTGCTAGGCGGCGACAGGGGGGGGATACGCAGTATTTT. This codes for CSARRRQGGDTQYF.

The table lists this clonotype with a few counts. This sequence may be a read error, since a much larger clone differs from it by one base. This CDR3 is missing its conserved last phenylalanine or tryptophan, likely due to a read error. The chain recombines TRBV6-6 with TRBJ1-3; D is ambiguous. The CDR3 is made up of 16 amino acids. Trimming pared 0 bases from V and 0 bases from J, leaving 9 bases between. Germline lookup yields CDR1 MNHNY and CDR2 SVGAGI (reference sequence). The CDR3 DNA sequence: TGTGCCAGCAGTTACTCGAGTAGCATCTCTGGAAACACCATATATATT. This translates into CASSYSSSISGNTIYI.

This clonotype was observed many times. The genes are TRBV20-1 and TRBJ2-7; 8 nucleotides align to TRBD1. Unmatched junction bases numbered 3, after V lost 4 bases and J lost 4 bases. CDR3 size: 12 residues. Germline V gene sequence: CDR1 DFQATT, CDR2 SNEGSKA (reference sequence). CDR3: CSATGGRYEQYF. The CDR3 DNA follows: TGCAGTGCTACAGGGGGCAGATACGAGCAGTACTTC.

The V gene is TRBV28, the J gene TRBJ2-1; 10 bases line up with TRBD2. This CDR3 is built from 16 residues. V trimming: 3 bases; J trimming: 1 base; junction bases outside the gene matches: 3. The germline V gene has CDR1 MDHEN and CDR2 SYDVKM. As DNA, the CDR3 is TGTGCCAGCAGTTTTCTAGCGGGAGAATCCTACAATGAGCAGTTCTTC. Translated, it gives CASSFLAGESYNEQFF.

This clonotype was counted many times. The rearrangement joins TRBV20-1 to TRBJ2-1; 12 bases are a match to TRBD2. The CDR3 runs to 13 residues. From germline, CDR1 is DFQATT and CDR2 SNEGSKA (reference sequence). This CDR3 reads CSGLAGRYNEQFF. Here the CDR3 DNA reads TGCAGCGGACTAGCGGGGCGCTACAATGAGCAGTTCTTC.